The clone carrying this TCR beta chain was seen a handful of times. Its target is not known. This sample stems from a study of cytomegalovirus exposure and HLA in healthy donors. Overall study findings and caveats: In the analysis, some V segments, TRBV6-2 and TRBV6-3 included, were excluded as indistinguishable.

Germline V gene lookup returns CDR1 MNHEY and CDR2 SVGAGI. This CDR3 has 15 amino acids. The V and J ends lost 0 bases and 8 bases, in that order; junction bases with no gene match: 6. Researchers ran the PCR with 60 Vbeta and 13 Jbeta primers. Libraries were prepared by immunoSEQ multiplex PCR; TCRdb keeps only in-frame clonotypes and omits some of them. The table has under 75,000 clones, just under 75% seen once. V and J are TRBV6-5 and TRBJ2-1, with 8 bases lining up with TRBD1. The sequence derives from a human donor in good health. Sequencing was performed on PBMCs. CDR3 residues: CASSYSGRGLDEQFF. The DNA of the CDR3 is TGTGCCAGCAGTTACTCGGGCAGGGGGCTGGATGAGCAGTTCTTC.